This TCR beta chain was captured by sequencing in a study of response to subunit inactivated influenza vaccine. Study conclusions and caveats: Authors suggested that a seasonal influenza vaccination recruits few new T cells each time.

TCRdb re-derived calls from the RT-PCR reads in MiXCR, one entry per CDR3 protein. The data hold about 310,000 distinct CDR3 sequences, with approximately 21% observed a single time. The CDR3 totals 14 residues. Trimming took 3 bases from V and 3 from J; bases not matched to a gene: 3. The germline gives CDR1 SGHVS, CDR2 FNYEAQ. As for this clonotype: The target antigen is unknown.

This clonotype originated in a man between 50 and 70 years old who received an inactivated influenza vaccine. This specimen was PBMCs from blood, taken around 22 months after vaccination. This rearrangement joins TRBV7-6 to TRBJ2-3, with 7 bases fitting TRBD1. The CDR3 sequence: CASSFGQATDTQYF. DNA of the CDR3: TGTGCCAGCAGCTTCGGACAGGCAACAGATACGCAGTATTTT. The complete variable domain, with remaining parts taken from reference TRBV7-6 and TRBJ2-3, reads GAGVSQSPRYKVTKRGQDVALRCDPISGHVSLYWYRQALGQGPEFLTYFNYEAQQDKSGLPNDRFSAERPEGSISTLTIQRTEQRDSAMYRCASSFGQATDTQYFGPGTRLTVL.